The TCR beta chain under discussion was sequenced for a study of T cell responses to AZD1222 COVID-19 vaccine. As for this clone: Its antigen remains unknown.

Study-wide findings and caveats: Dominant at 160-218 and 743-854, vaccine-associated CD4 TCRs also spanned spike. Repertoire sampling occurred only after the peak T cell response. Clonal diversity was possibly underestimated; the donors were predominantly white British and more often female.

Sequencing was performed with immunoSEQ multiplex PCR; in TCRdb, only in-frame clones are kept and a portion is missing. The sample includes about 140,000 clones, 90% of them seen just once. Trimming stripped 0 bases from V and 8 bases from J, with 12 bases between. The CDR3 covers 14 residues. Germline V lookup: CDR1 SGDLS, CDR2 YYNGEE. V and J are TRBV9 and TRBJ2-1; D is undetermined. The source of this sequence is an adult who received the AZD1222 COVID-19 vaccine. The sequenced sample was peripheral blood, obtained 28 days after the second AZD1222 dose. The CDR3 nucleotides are TGTGCCAGCAGCGTAGCATACGGGTCCCATGAGCAGTTCTTC. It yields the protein CASSVAYGSHEQFF.